Below are 24 T cell receptor beta chains sequenced from a single sample in a study of T cell responses to AZD1222 COVID-19 vaccine. The assay was immunoSEQ multiplex PCR, and TCRdb's table has in-frame clones only and misses some. The repertoire holds 130,000 to 150,000 clones, with about 89% as singletons. The specimen comprised peripheral blood, sampled 28 days after the second AZD1222 dose. These receptors all stem from an adult who received the AZD1222 COVID-19 vaccine.

The CDR3 here is CASSVSVSYEQYF. The CDR3 DNA follows: TGTGCCAGCAGCGTCTCAGTTTCCTACGAGCAGTACTTC. The chain recombines TRBV12-3 or TRBV12-4 with TRBJ2-7; D is unclear. This CDR3 is built from 13 residues. V was cut by 6 bases and J by 1 base, with 10 bases left in between.

The genes are TRBV7-8 and TRBJ1-5, with a tentative D call TRBD1 (6 bases). The V and J ends lost 1 base and 0 bases respectively, with 7 bases between them. Germline V CDR1 and CDR2: SGHVS, FQNEAQ. This CDR3 is built from 15 residues. CDR3 DNA: TGTGCCAGCAGCTTAGGGACAGATAGCAATCAGCCCCAGCATTTT. Its protein product is CASSLGTDSNQPQHF.

The gene calls are TRBV7-9 and TRBJ2-4; 11 bases are a match to TRBD2. Germline V lookup: CDR1 SEHNR, CDR2 FQNEAQ (reference sequence). The CDR3 covers 19 residues. Trimming at V came to 5 bases and at J to 0 bases, leaving 12 bases not matched to a gene. DNA of the CDR3: TGTGCCAGCAGCCCGCCGGGGACTAGCGGAGACCTAGCCAAAAACATTCAGTACTTC. Translating gives CASSPPGTSGDLAKNIQYF.

The chain combines TRBV3-1 (or the pseudogene TRBV3-2) with TRBJ2-7; D uncertain. Germline CDR1 and CDR2: LGHDT and YNNKEL (reference sequence). The CDR3 runs to 13 residues. V gave up 2 bases and J gave up 7 bases, with 12 bases separating them. CDR3 in amino acids: CASSQSHTREQYF. The CDR3 nucleotides read TGTGCCAGCAGCCAAAGTCATACGAGGGAGCAGTACTTC.

This clone was counted a few times. This chain uses TRBV5-6 with TRBJ1-2; D gene uncertain. Germline V gene lookup returns CDR1 SGHDT and CDR2 YYEEEE. CDR3 length: 14 amino acids. V lost 4 bases and J lost 0, with 10 bases in between. DNA for the CDR3: TGTGCCAGCAGCGGATACACCCCTAACTATGGCTACACCTTC. Amino acid sequence: CASSGYTPNYGYTF.

The chain is built from TRBV12-3 or TRBV12-4 and TRBJ1-2, with D tentatively TRBD1 (5 bases). V was trimmed by 4 bases and J by 2 bases, leaving 8 bases between them. The CDR3 consists of 13 residues. The CDR3 here is CASSYRDNYGYTF. The CDR3 coding sequence is TGTGCCAGCAGTTACCGGGACAACTATGGCTACACCTTC.

V usage is TRBV5-1 and J usage is TRBJ2-7; D is possibly TRBD1 or TRBD2 (6 bases each). The CDR3 spans 17 residues. Looked up from germline, CDR1 is SGHRS and CDR2 is YFSETQ. Trimming cost V 2 bases and J 3 bases, with 21 bases left between them. CDR3 in DNA: TGCGCCAGCAGCTTATCTAGCCCCACCGGGGGCGGCTACGAGCAGTACTTC. Amino acids: CASSLSSPTGGGYEQYF.

With regard to this clone: This likely comes from a read error, as the CDR3 has no conserved phenylalanine or tryptophan at its end. The DNA is left out, because the CDR3 cannot be placed on it with certainty; the CDR3 is given as TCRdb lists it. The chain carries TRBV5-3 and TRBJ2-7; the table names TRBD1, a call not compared with the DNA. TRBV5-3 is an ORF for which the function is uncertain. Both ends counted, the CDR3 spans 10 residues. The CDR3 loop reads CARTTLQGVS.

The V and J genes are TRBV2 and TRBJ2-1, with 7 bases that match TRBD1. This CDR3 comprises 14 residues. The V gene's germline CDR1 is SNHLY and CDR2 FYNNEI. V dropped 5 bases and J dropped 6; count of bases not matched to a gene: 7. CDR3 DNA sequence: TGTGCCAGCAGTCCCCGGACAGGTGGCAATGAGCAGTTCTTC. Residues: CASSPRTGGNEQFF.

The genes are TRBV5-5 and TRBJ2-3; D perhaps matches TRBD1 (5 bases). Trimming left V 0 bases short and J 3 bases short, with 14 bases between. CDR3 length equals 16 residues. Germline lookup yields CDR1 SGHKS and CDR2 YYEKEE (reference sequence). CDR3 sequence: CASSLVGRVGTDTQYF. CDR3 nucleotide sequence: TGTGCCAGCAGCTTGGTTGGCAGGGTAGGAACAGATACGCAGTATTTT.

The chain combines TRBV6-5 with TRBJ2-3; the D gene is possibly TRBD1 (5 bases). Trimming took off 8 bases at V and 5 bases at J, with 14 bases between the two ends. The CDR3 consists of 13 residues. The germline CDR1 and CDR2 sequences are MNHEY and SVGAGI. The CDR3 loop reads CASRSGAIDTQYF. Written as DNA, the CDR3 is TGTGCCAGCCGGAGTGGGGCAATAGATACGCAGTATTTT.

The chain recombines TRBV4-1 with TRBJ2-2; D not resolved. Trimming stripped 1 base from V and 7 bases from J, with 13 bases between. CDR1 is MGHRA, CDR2 YSYEKL, per germline. The CDR3 runs 15 residues. CDR3 loop: CASSQVPGPDGELFF. The CDR3, as DNA: TGCGCCAGCAGCCAAGTCCCGGGTCCCGACGGGGAGCTGTTTTTT.

In the case of this clone: Within the sample, other DNA sequences also encode this same CDR3. This sequence joins TRBV4-2 and TRBJ1-3; D call uncertain. V gave up 0 bases and J gave up 1 base, with 7 bases separating them. The CDR3 covers 15 residues. In germline, CDR1 is LGHNA, CDR2 YNFKEQ. The CDR3 reads CASSQDRGSGNTIYF. CDR3 DNA: TGTGCCAGCAGCCAAGATCGAGGGTCTGGAAACACCATATATTTT.

The rearrangement links TRBV6-5 to TRBJ2-2, with 7 bases matching TRBD2. CDR3 length equals 14 residues. Per the germline V gene, CDR1 is MNHEY and CDR2 is SVGAGI. V gave up 4 bases and J gave up 5 bases; unmatched junction bases: 4. In DNA, the CDR3 is TGTGCCAGCAGTTCGGAGGGACTAACCGGGGAGCTGTTTTTT. Translating it yields CASSSEGLTGELFF.

V and J are TRBV7-2 and TRBJ2-2, with D possibly being TRBD1 (5 bases). Per germline, CDR1 SGHTA and CDR2 FQGNSA. V was pared by 2 bases and J by 4 bases, with 8 bases between. The CDR3 is made up of 14 amino acids. Here the CDR3 DNA reads TGTGCCAGCAGCTTATTGGGGCGCACCGGGGAGCTGTTTTTT. It encodes CASSLLGRTGELFF.

A few counts support this clone. The chain combines TRBV5-4 with TRBJ1-2, with D uncertain. Trimming removed 0 bases at V and 5 bases at J, with 11 bases between. Germline V gene data show CDR1 as SGHNT and CDR2 as YYREEE (reference sequence). The CDR3 is made up of 14 amino acids. CDR3 sequence reads: CASSLDVRRYGYTF. In DNA form, the CDR3 reads TGTGCCAGCAGCTTGGACGTCCGTAGGTATGGCTACACCTTC.

The chain recombines TRBV9 with TRBJ1-4, with D perhaps matching TRBD1 (6 bases). V was pared by 4 bases and J by 4 bases, with 11 bases between. The CDR3 totals 14 residues. Germline CDR1 reads SGDLS; CDR2 reads YYNGEE. The CDR3 region has the DNA TGTGCCAGCAGCCCTCAGGGGTATAATGAAAAACTGTTTTTT. It codes for CASSPQGYNEKLFF.

The chain links TRBV5-1 to TRBJ1-3; D not certain. CDR1 is SGHRS, CDR2 YFSETQ, per germline. V was pared by 1 base and J by 1 base, with 6 bases between. This CDR3 comprises 14 residues. The CDR3 spells CASSLSESGNTIYF. The CDR3 nucleotides read TGCGCCAGCAGCTTGTCGGAATCTGGAAACACCATATATTTT.

By proportion, this clone is medium-sized. This sequence joins TRBV19 and TRBJ2-1, with D possibly called TRBD1 or TRBD2 (7 bases each). The CDR3 spans 17 residues. The V and J ends lost 5 bases and 1 base respectively, with 18 bases between them. The germline gives CDR1 LNHDA, CDR2 SQIVND (reference sequence). The CDR3 nucleotides read TGTGCCAGTAGTTCCTGGAGCGGGACAGTATCCTACAATGAGCAGTTCTTC. This sequence encodes CASSSWSGTVSYNEQFF. Full variable domain (rest looked up from reference TRBV19 and TRBJ2-1): DGGITQSPKYLFRKEGQNVTLSCEQNLNHDAMYWYRQDPGQGLRLIYYSQIVNDFQKGDIAEGYSVSREKKESFPLTVTSAQKNPTAFYLCASSSWSGTVSYNEQFFGPGTRLTVL.

The sample holds one count of this clone. This rearrangement joins TRBV19 to TRBJ2-7, with D maybe TRBD2 (5 bases). V gave up 2 bases and J gave up 1 base, with 18 bases separating them. Germline assignment: CDR1 LNHDA and CDR2 SQIVND (reference sequence). The CDR3 is 17 residues long. Here the CDR3 reads CASSIFPGKGYSYEQYF. DNA for the CDR3: TGTGCCAGTAGTATATTCCCCGGGAAGGGCTATTCCTACGAGCAGTACTTC. Variable domain in full (rest from reference TRBV19 and TRBJ2-7): DGGITQSPKYLFRKEGQNVTLSCEQNLNHDAMYWYRQDPGQGLRLIYYSQIVNDFQKGDIAEGYSVSREKKESFPLTVTSAQKNPTAFYLCASSIFPGKGYSYEQYFGPGTRLTVT.

The CDR3 nucleotides are TGTGCCAGCAGCTCAGACCAGGCCAAAAACATTCAGTACTTC. Amino acid sequence: CASSSDQAKNIQYF. V and J are TRBV7-9 and TRBJ2-4, with no clear D. The CDR3 loop spans 14 amino acids. CDR1 is SEHNR, CDR2 FQNEAQ, per germline (reference sequence). V lost 4 bases and J 1 base, leaving 8 bases between the germline ends.

The chain carries TRBV15 and TRBJ1-2; no firm D call. CDR3 length: 14 amino acids. CDR1 is LNHNV, CDR2 YYDKDF, per germline (reference sequence). V was trimmed by 0 bases and J by 5 bases, leaving 10 bases between them. CDR3: CATSRDWAGYGYTF. Written as DNA, the CDR3 is TGTGCCACCAGCAGAGATTGGGCGGGATATGGCTACACCTTC.

This clone was detected only once. This rearrangement joins TRBV27 to TRBJ1-2; 8 bases line up with TRBD1. Germline CDR1 and CDR2: MNHEY and SMNVEV (reference sequence). J gave up 7 bases and V 2 bases, and 9 bases lay outside the gene matches. This CDR3 has 15 amino acids. The CDR3 here is CASSLVTGQGAGYTF. CDR3 in DNA: TGTGCCAGCAGTTTAGTAACCGGACAGGGTGCTGGCTACACCTTC.

The gene calls are TRBV6-5 and TRBJ2-7; D uncertain. The CDR3 covers 11 residues. CDR1 is MNHEY, CDR2 SVGAGI, per germline. Trimming took 8 bases from V and 0 from J, leaving 5 bases between them. DNA for the CDR3: TGTGCCAGCTCGATCTCCTACGAGCAGTACTTC. It yields the protein CASSISYEQYF.